These 4 T cell receptor beta chains originate from one sample sequenced in a study of prognosis after radiotherapy for stage I lung cancer. Multiplex PCR, run in two rounds, amplified TCR beta CDR3 from genomic DNA. Individual primers that were specific to each TRBV and TRBJ gene served in first-round PCR. TCRdb reanalysed the multiplex PCR reads using MiXCR and keeps one entry per CDR3 protein. Of 20,000 to 25,000 distinct CDR3 sequences listed, about two fifths are singletons. Sample: PBMCs, taken before or after stereotactic body radiation therapy (not recorded which). The receptors come from a donor over 45 with non-small cell lung cancer.

Of note for this clonotype: With a far larger clone one base away, a read error is the likely cause. The chain has TRBV7-9 and TRBJ2-2; D gene unclear. Germline CDR1 reads SEHNR; CDR2 reads FQNEAQ (reference sequence). The V end was cut by 1 base, the J end by 17 bases, with 11 bases between. The CDR3 length is 11 residues. CDR3 in amino acids: CASSLDGRFFF. The CDR3 bases are TGTGCCAGCAGCTTAGACGGCAGGTTCTTTTTT.

The chain uses TRBV27 and TRBJ1-1; TRBD1 matches at 9 bases. V trimming: 7 bases; J trimming: 1 base; junction bases outside the gene matches: 10. The CDR3 extends over 16 amino acids. Germline V CDR1 and CDR2: MNHEY, SMNVEV (reference sequence). The CDR3: CASIPGQGFSNTEAFF. Written as DNA, the CDR3 is TGTGCCAGCATCCCGGGACAGGGTTTTTCGAACACTGAAGCTTTCTTT.

This clonotype has a count of ten or more. The chain employs TRBV2 and TRBJ2-5; 8 nucleotides agree with TRBD2. Trimming cost V 10 bases and J 2 bases; bases outside gene matches: 12. The CDR3 has 15 residues. The germline CDR1 and CDR2 sequences are SNHLY and FYNNEI. The CDR3, as DNA: TGTGCCACTGAAACGGGGGGGAAGTCACAAGAGACCCAGTACTTC. Translating gives CATETGGKSQETQYF. Variable domain in full (rest from reference TRBV2 and TRBJ2-5): EPEVTQTPSHQVTQMGQEVILRCVPISNHLYFYWYRQILGQKVEFLVSFYNNEISEKSEIFDDQFSVERPDGSNFTLKIRSTKLEDSAMYFCATETGGKSQETQYFGPGTRLLVL.

This clonotype was seen many times. The rearrangement joins TRBV25-1 to TRBJ2-5; D gene uncertain. The CDR3 length is 12 residues. Trimming pared 7 bases from V and 2 bases from J, leaving 8 bases between. Germline assignment: CDR1 MGHDK and CDR2 SYGVNS. CDR3 residues: CASIGLQETQYF. The CDR3 DNA sequence: TGTGCCAGCATCGGCTTACAAGAGACCCAGTACTTC. The full variable domain, with the rest looked up from reference TRBV25-1 and TRBJ2-5, is EADIYQTPRYLVIGTGKKITLECSQTMGHDKMYWYQQDPGMELHLIHYSYGVNSTEKGDLSSESTVSRIRTEHFPLTLESARPSHTSQYLCASIGLQETQYFGPGTRLLVL.